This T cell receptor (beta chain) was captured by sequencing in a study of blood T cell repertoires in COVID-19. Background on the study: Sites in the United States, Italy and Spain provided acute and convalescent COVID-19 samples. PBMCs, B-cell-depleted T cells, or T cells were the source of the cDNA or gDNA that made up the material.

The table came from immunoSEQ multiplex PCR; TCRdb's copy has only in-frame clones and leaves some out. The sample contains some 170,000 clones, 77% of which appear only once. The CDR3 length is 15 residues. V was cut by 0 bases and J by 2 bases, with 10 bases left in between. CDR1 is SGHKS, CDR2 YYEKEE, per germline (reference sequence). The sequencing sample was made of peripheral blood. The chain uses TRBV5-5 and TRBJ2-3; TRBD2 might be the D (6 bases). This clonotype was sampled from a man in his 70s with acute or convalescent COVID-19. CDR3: CASSLVAGLTDTQYF. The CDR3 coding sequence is TGTGCCAGCAGCTTGGTGGCGGGGCTCACAGATACGCAGTATTTT.